This T cell receptor beta chain was sequenced during a study of cytomegalovirus exposure and HLA in healthy donors. V was trimmed by 3 bases and J by 7 bases, leaving 7 bases between them. Germline V lookup: CDR1 MNHNS, CDR2 SASEGT. The CDR3 consists of 12 residues. As to this clone: Its antigen is unknown.

The PCR ran on 60 Vbeta and 13 Jbeta primers. Profiled with immunoSEQ multiplex PCR; TCRdb holds only in-frame clones, not every one. The sample carries some 120,000 clones, 80% recorded once. Overall study results and limits: Altogether, 150 to 200 TCR beta chains were recorded as cytomegalovirus-associated. Later findings reportedly placed an Asian-associated ancestry cluster below the approximately 670-donor mean for N-insertions. With DRB1 most and HLA-C fewest, TCR association rates differed between HLA loci in a later analysis.

This sequence originates from a man younger than 45 in good health and CMV-seronegative. J is TRBJ2-1 and V is TRBV6-1; D not certain. What was sequenced was PBMCs. The CDR3 loop is CASSETRNEQFF. CDR3 sequence (DNA): TGTGCCAGCAGTGAGACCAGGAATGAGCAGTTCTTC.